This T cell receptor beta chain is from a study of blood T cell repertoires in COVID-19. Study-wide context: Nucleic acid was either cDNA or gDNA, and it came from T cells, B-cell-depleted T cells, or PBMCs.

In the original processing: Reference gene primer amplification in the assay estimated nucleated cell counts. Data came from immunoSEQ multiplex PCR; TCRdb stores just in-frame clones and leaves some out. From that table come the V and J calls and clone size; the DNA was used to work out D and trimming. Of about 50,000 clones listed, about four fifths are singletons. The CDR3 has 13 amino acids. Trimming cost V 2 bases and J 5 bases, with 10 bases left between them. Germline CDR1 is SGDLS and CDR2 is YYNGEE. Sample: peripheral blood. The TCR sequence derives from an elderly woman with acute or convalescent COVID-19. This chain links TRBV9 with TRBJ2-5, with a weak D call TRBD1 (7 bases). This chain's CDR3 is CASSVSGGETQYF. CDR3 in DNA: TGTGCCAGCAGCGTTTCAGGGGGGGAGACCCAGTACTTC.